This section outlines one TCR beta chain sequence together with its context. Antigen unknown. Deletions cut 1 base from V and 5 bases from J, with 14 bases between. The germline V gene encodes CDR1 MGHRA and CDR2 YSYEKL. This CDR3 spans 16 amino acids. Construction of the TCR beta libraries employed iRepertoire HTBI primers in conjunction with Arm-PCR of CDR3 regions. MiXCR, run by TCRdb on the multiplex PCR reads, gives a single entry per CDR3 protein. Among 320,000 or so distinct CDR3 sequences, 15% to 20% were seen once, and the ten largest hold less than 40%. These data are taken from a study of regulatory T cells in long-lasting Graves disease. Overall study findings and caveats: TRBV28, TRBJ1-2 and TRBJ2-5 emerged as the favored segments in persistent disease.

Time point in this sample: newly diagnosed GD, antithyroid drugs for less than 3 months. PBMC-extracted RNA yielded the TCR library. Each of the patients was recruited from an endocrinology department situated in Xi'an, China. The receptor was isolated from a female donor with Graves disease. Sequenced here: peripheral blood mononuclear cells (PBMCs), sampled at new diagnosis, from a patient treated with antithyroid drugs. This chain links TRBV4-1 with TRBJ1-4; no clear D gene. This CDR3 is CASSQVPPPLNEKLFF. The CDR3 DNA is TGCGCCAGCAGCCAAGTACCCCCGCCCCTCAATGAAAAACTGTTTTTT.